A single sample gave rise to the 17 T cell receptor beta chains below, sequenced in a study of blood T cell repertoires in COVID-19. Sequencing was performed with immunoSEQ multiplex PCR; in TCRdb, only in-frame clones are kept and a portion is missing. This sample has fewer than 150,000 clones; approximately 83% occur once, and the top ten carry around 16%. Sequencing input: peripheral blood. The receptors stem from a woman aged 45-65 years who had recovered from COVID-19.

The J gene is TRBJ1-6, the V gene TRBV27; a possible D gene is TRBD1 (6 bases). CDR3 length equals 15 residues. The V gene lost 8 bases and the J gene lost 7 bases, with 18 bases spanning the gap. Germline V gene lookup returns CDR1 MNHEY and CDR2 SMNVEV (reference sequence). CDR3 loop: CASATWGLENSPLHF. The DNA of the CDR3 is TGTGCCAGCGCCACCTGGGGGCTTGAGAATTCACCCCTCCACTTT.

J is TRBJ1-2 and V is TRBV6-1, with D perhaps matching TRBD1 (5 bases). Germline V gene data show CDR1 as MNHNS and CDR2 as SASEGT. Deletions cut 2 bases from V and 10 bases from J, with 14 bases between. The CDR3 is 13 residues long. CDR3 DNA: TGTGCCAGCAGTGAAAGCACCCAGGGTACCTACACCTTC. Translated, it gives CASSESTQGTYTF.

This rearrangement joins TRBV7-8 to TRBJ2-7; TRBD2 matches at 10 bases. Per the germline V gene, CDR1 is SGHVS and CDR2 is FQNEAQ. Trimming took 4 bases from V and 0 from J; bases not matched to a gene: 6. CDR3 length: 16 residues. The CDR3, as DNA: TGTGCCAGCAGCTCGTCGGTAGCGGGGGGCTCCTACGAGCAGTACTTC. This sequence encodes CASSSSVAGGSYEQYF.

The CDR3 reads CASSRAPHNEQFF. DNA for the CDR3: TGCGCCAGCAGTCGCGCACCGCACAATGAGCAGTTCTTC. The chain combines TRBV23-1 with TRBJ2-1; D is ambiguous. TRBV23-1 carries the ORF label, with uncertain function. V was shortened by 4 bases and J by 5 bases, with 9 bases between the two germline ends. The CDR3 covers 13 residues.

This chain joins TRBV4-3 and TRBJ2-1; TRBD2 matches 10 bases. There are 17 residues in the CDR3. With V trimmed by 6 bases and J by 1 base, 9 bases remained unmatched. The germline gives CDR1 LGHNA, CDR2 YSLEER. The CDR3 nucleotides read TGCGCCAGCAGTCCAAGACTAGCGGGTCCTTCCTACAATGAGCAGTTCTTC. This sequence encodes CASSPRLAGPSYNEQFF.

The J gene is TRBJ2-3, the V gene TRBV6-5; TRBD2 might be the D (6 bases). The CDR3 contains 15 residues. V lost 6 bases to trimming and J lost 6 bases, with 19 bases between them. The germline CDR1 and CDR2 sequences are MNHEY and SVGAGI. CDR3 in DNA: TGTGCCAGCAGCTCCGGAGGGGTCGGTTTGGATACGCAGTATTTT. Residues: CASSSGGVGLDTQYF.

The chain employs TRBV5-4 and TRBJ1-5, with D perhaps TRBD1 (6 bases). The V end was cut by 4 bases, the J end by 11 bases, with 16 bases between. The length of the CDR3 is 13 residues. The germline V gene has CDR1 SGHNT and CDR2 YYREEE (reference sequence). The CDR3 DNA sequence: TGTGCCAGCAGCCCGGATTTGGGGGCGGCCCAGCATTTT. Protein: CASSPDLGAAQHF.

The chain joins TRBV2 to TRBJ1-3; D might be TRBD1 (5 bases). Trimming removed 4 bases at V and 2 bases at J, with 9 bases between. The CDR3 sequence is 14 residues long. The germline V gene has CDR1 SNHLY and CDR2 FYNNEI. CDR3 nucleotides: TGTGCCAGCAGTGGATGGGGGGCTGGAAACACCATATATTTT. This translates into CASSGWGAGNTIYF.

The chain carries TRBV24-1 and TRBJ1-5; no clear D. The CDR3 is 14 amino acids. Trimming removed 5 bases at V and 0 bases at J, with 7 bases between. Germline lookup yields CDR1 KGHDR and CDR2 SFDVKD. The CDR3 bases are TGTGCCACCAGTGGCAGTAATAGCAATCAGCCCCAGCATTTT. Amino acids: CATSGSNSNQPQHF.

V is TRBV19 and J is TRBJ1-2, with TRBD1 matching over 9 bases. The V gene's germline CDR1 is LNHDA and CDR2 SQIVND (reference sequence). The CDR3 is 15 amino acids. After removal of 5 bases from V and 5 bases from J, the junction contained 9 bases not matched to a gene. The CDR3 spells CASSALDRGRYGYTF. CDR3 bases: TGTGCCAGTAGTGCCTTGGACAGGGGTCGGTATGGCTACACCTTC.

The CDR3 DNA reads as TGTGCCAGCAGCCAAGATCAGTCCTACAATGAGCAGTTCTTC. Translating it yields CASSQDQSYNEQFF. J is TRBJ2-1 and V is TRBV3-1 (or the pseudogene TRBV3-2); no clear D gene. Germline V gene lookup returns CDR1 LGHDT and CDR2 YNNKEL (reference sequence). CDR3 length equals 14 residues. Trimming shortened V by 0 bases and J by 1 base, and 4 bases separated the two germline ends.

The chain uses TRBV3-1 (or the pseudogene TRBV3-2) and TRBJ1-1; 8 bases agree with TRBD1. CDR1 is LGHDT, CDR2 YNNKEL, per germline (reference sequence). CDR3 length equals 13 residues. The V gene end was trimmed by 5 bases and the J gene end by 3 bases; junction bases not matched to a gene: 2. This CDR3 reads CASSETGDTEAFF. The CDR3 bases are TGTGCCAGCAGCGAGACAGGGGACACTGAAGCTTTCTTT.

This chain joins TRBV28 and TRBJ2-1; D call uncertain. Germline CDR1 and CDR2: MDHEN and SYDVKM. This CDR3 region has 12 residues. V lost 5 bases and J 9 bases, leaving 11 bases between the germline ends. As DNA, the CDR3 is TGTGCCAGCAGTCCCCTAAGTCCTGAGCAGTTCTTC. Translating gives CASSPLSPEQFF.

This chain joins TRBV30 and TRBJ1-5; D is unresolved. The CDR3 loop spans 13 amino acids. Germline V gene sequence: CDR1 GTSNPN, CDR2 SVGIG (reference sequence). V shed 3 bases and J shed 4 bases, with 10 bases lying between them. The CDR3 bases are TGTGCCTGGAGCGACTTAGGAAATCAGCCCCAGCATTTT. Translating gives CAWSDLGNQPQHF. The full variable domain, with the rest looked up from reference TRBV30 and TRBJ1-5, is SQTIHQWPATLVQPVGSPLSLECTVEGTSNPNLYWYRQAAGRGLQLLFYSVGIGQISSEVPQNLSASRPQDRQFILSSKKLLLSDSGFYLCAWSDLGNQPQHFGDGTRLSIL.

This rearrangement joins TRBV19 to TRBJ2-2; D is undetermined. The CDR3 has 14 amino acids. Germline CDR1 is LNHDA and CDR2 is SQIVND (reference sequence). V dropped 8 bases and J dropped 4 bases, with 14 bases sitting between them. The DNA of the CDR3 is TGTGCCAGTTACCCCACCCCGGGCACCGGGGAGCTGTTTTTT. It yields the protein CASYPTPGTGELFF.

As regards this clone: Other DNA sequences within the sample encode an identical CDR3. The J gene is TRBJ2-1, the V gene TRBV9; tentative D call: TRBD2 (6 bases). The CDR3 has 15 residues. Trimming stripped 0 bases from V and 1 base from J, with 8 bases between. Germline loops: CDR1 SGDLS, CDR2 YYNGEE. CDR3 sequence reads: CASSVGAGSYNEQFF. In nucleotides, the CDR3 is TGTGCCAGCAGCGTAGGGGCGGGGTCCTACAATGAGCAGTTCTTC.

The CDR3 DNA is TGTGCCAGCAGCTTTCCGTGGACAAGGAGGGGACATGGCTACACCTTC. It yields the protein CASSFPWTRRGHGYTF. This chain links TRBV7-9 with TRBJ1-2, with D possibly being TRBD1 (5 bases). V lost 3 bases and J 6 bases, leaving 20 bases between the germline ends. CDR3 length: 16 residues. Germline CDR1 SEHNR, CDR2 FQNEAQ (reference sequence).